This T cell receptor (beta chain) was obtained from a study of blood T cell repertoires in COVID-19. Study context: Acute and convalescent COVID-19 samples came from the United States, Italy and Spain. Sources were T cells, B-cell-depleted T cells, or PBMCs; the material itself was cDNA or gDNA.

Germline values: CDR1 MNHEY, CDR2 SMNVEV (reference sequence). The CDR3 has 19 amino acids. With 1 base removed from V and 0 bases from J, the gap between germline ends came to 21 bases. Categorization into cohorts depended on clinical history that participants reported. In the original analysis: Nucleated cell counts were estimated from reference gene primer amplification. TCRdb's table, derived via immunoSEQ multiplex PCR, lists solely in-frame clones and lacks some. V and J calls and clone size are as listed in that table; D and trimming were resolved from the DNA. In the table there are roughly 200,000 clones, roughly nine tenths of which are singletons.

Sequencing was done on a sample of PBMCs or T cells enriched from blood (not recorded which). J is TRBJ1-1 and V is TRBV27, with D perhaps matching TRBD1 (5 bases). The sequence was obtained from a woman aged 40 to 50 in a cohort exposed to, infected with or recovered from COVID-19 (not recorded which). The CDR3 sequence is CASSLYPGHAGILNTEAFF. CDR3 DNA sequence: TGTGCCAGCAGTTTATACCCCGGACATGCCGGAATTCTGAACACTGAAGCTTTCTTT.